Listed below are T cell receptor beta chains from one sample, sequenced in a study of blood T cell repertoires in COVID-19. The repertoire was sequenced with immunoSEQ multiplex PCR; TCRdb's copy has only in-frame clones and lacks some. Counted here are 250,000 to 300,000 clones, roughly 90% occurring once; the ten biggest clones make up approximately 2%. Material: PBMCs or T cells enriched from blood (not recorded which). These receptors came from an older woman who had recovered from COVID-19. Each CDR3 is given with its conserved first and last residue. D genes are given only for firm matches. The size field is filled for only some rows; it gives once, few, many or a size class.

D: .
V: TRBV19
size: .
J: TRBJ1-5
CDR3: CASSPTTSGQPQHF
DNA: TGTGCCAGTAGTCCTACAACGAGCGGGCAGCCCCAGCATTTT

D: TRBD1
V: TRBV28
size: .
J: TRBJ1-5
CDR3: CASRRTGGQPQHF
DNA: TGTGCCAGCAGGCGGACAGGCGGCCAGCCCCAGCATTTT

D: .
V: TRBV2
size: .
J: TRBJ2-3
CDR3: CASESVGSLTDTQYF
DNA: TGTGCCAGCGAATCTGTGGGCAGCTTAACAGATACGCAGTATTTT

D: TRBD2
V: TRBV5-1
size: .
J: TRBJ2-7
CDR3: CASTLAGGPYEQYF
DNA: TGCGCCAGCACCTTAGCGGGAGGGCCTTACGAGCAGTACTTC

D: .
V: TRBV5-1
size: once
J: TRBJ1-2
CDR3: CASSNNLLTGGYTF
DNA: TGCGCCAGCAGTAATAATCTCTTGACAGGCGGCTACACCTTC

D: TRBD1
V: TRBV27
size: .
J: TRBJ1-1
CDR3: CASSPIQGSTEAFF
DNA: TGTGCCAGCAGTCCAATACAGGGGTCTACTGAAGCTTTCTTT

D: TRBD1
V: TRBV24-1
size: .
J: TRBJ1-6
CDR3: CATSPGQGNSPLHF
DNA: TGTGCCACCAGTCCGGGACAGGGGAATTCACCCCTCCACTTT

D: .
V: TRBV9
size: .
J: TRBJ2-3
CDR3: CASSVVGVWGLGTDTQYF
DNA: TGTGCCAGCAGCGTAGTGGGGGTGTGGGGGCTAGGCACAGATACGCAGTATTTT

D: TRBD1
V: TRBV28
size: .
J: TRBJ2-1
CDR3: CASFGQGARNEQFF
DNA: TGTGCCAGCTTCGGACAGGGGGCACGGAATGAGCAGTTCTTC

D: TRBD2
V: TRBV19
size: .
J: TRBJ2-5
CDR3: CASSILEPGLATETQYF
DNA: TGTGCCAGTAGTATTTTGGAGCCGGGACTAGCGACGGAGACCCAGTACTTC

D: .
V: TRBV6-5
size: .
J: TRBJ2-7
CDR3: CASRPGLSSYEQYF
DNA: TGTGCCAGCAGACCGGGACTGAGCTCCTACGAGCAGTACTTC

D: .
V: TRBV14
size: .
J: TRBJ2-7
CDR3: CASSQDTRASRDEQYF
DNA: TGTGCCAGCAGCCAAGATACTAGGGCCTCGAGGGACGAGCAGTACTTC

D: TRBD2
V: TRBV5-1
size: .
J: TRBJ2-1
CDR3: CASSFSGRATYNEQFF
DNA: TGCGCCAGCAGCTTTAGCGGGAGGGCCACCTACAATGAGCAGTTCTTC

D: TRBD1
V: TRBV7-9
size: .
J: TRBJ1-6
CDR3: CASSGQGDSPLHF
DNA: TGTGCCAGCAGCGGACAGGGGGATTCACCCCTCCACTTT

D: TRBD1
V: TRBV11-2
size: .
J: TRBJ2-1
CDR3: CASSSQPGQFFF
DNA: TGTGCCAGCAGCAGTCAGCCGGGACAGTTCTTCTTC

D: TRBD2
V: TRBV18
size: .
J: TRBJ2-1
CDR3: CASSPPSAGGRRNEQFF
DNA: TGTGCCAGCTCACCACCATCGGCGGGAGGGAGACGCAATGAGCAGTTCTTC

D: .
V: TRBV7-8
size: .
J: TRBJ1-4
CDR3: CASSLVNEKLFF
DNA: TGTGCCAGCAGCCTCGTAAATGAAAAACTGTTTTTT

D: TRBD1
V: TRBV11-2
size: .
J: TRBJ2-1
CDR3: CASSLVLQTGGNEQFF
DNA: TGTGCCAGCAGCTTAGTCCTACAGACAGGGGGCAATGAGCAGTTCTTC

D: .
V: TRBV28
size: .
J: TRBJ1-4
CDR3: CARLSPGDNEKLFF
DNA: TGTGCCAGGCTGTCCCCGGGGGACAATGAAAAACTGTTTTTT

D: TRBD1
V: TRBV7-2
size: .
J: TRBJ1-3
CDR3: CASSHDREQSIYF
DNA: TGTGCCAGCAGCCACGACAGGGAGCAGTCCATATATTTT

D: TRBD1
V: TRBV5-4
size: .
J: TRBJ1-5
CDR3: CASNAGGQGDQPQHF
DNA: TGTGCCAGCAACGCGGGGGGACAGGGGGATCAGCCCCAGCATTTT

D: TRBD2
V: TRBV5-1
size: .
J: TRBJ2-1
CDR3: CASSRGEVSYNEQFF
DNA: TGCGCCAGCAGCCGGGGGGAGGTGTCCTACAATGAGCAGTTCTTC

D: .
V: TRBV10-3
size: .
J: TRBJ2-1
CDR3: CAISESRNEQFF
DNA: TGTGCCATCAGTGAGTCGCGCAATGAGCAGTTCTTC

D: .
V: TRBV10-3
size: .
J: TRBJ2-6
CDR3: CATGTGSSGANVLTF
DNA: TGTGCCACCGGGACTGGGAGCTCTGGGGCCAACGTCCTGACTTTC

D: TRBD1
V: TRBV9
size: few
J: TRBJ1-2
CDR3: CASSVTGGAQSYTF
DNA: TGTGCCAGCAGCGTGACAGGGGGCGCCCAGAGCTACACCTTC

D: TRBD2
V: TRBV5-1
size: .
J: TRBJ2-7
CDR3: CASSYSGGAIYEQYF
DNA: TGCGCCAGCAGCTATAGCGGGGGGGCCATCTACGAGCAGTACTTC

D: .
V: TRBV3-1/TRBV3-2
size: .
J: TRBJ2-7
CDR3: CASSQLSRYSYEQYF
DNA: TGTGCCAGCAGCCAATTAAGTAGATACTCCTACGAGCAGTACTTC

D: TRBD1
V: TRBV11-3
size: .
J: TRBJ1-3
CDR3: CASSPQGVFGNTIYF
DNA: TGTGCCAGCAGCCCACAGGGGGTCTTTGGAAACACCATATATTTT

D: .
V: TRBV11-2
size: once
J: TRBJ1-4
CDR3: CASSSQGSSNEKLFF
DNA: TGTGCCAGCAGCAGTCAGGGGAGTAGTAATGAAAAACTGTTTTTT

D: .
V: TRBV28
size: .
J: TRBJ2-7
CDR3: CASTPVPTSSEQYF
DNA: TGTGCCAGCACCCCTGTACCCACTAGCAGCGAGCAGTACTTC

D: TRBD2
V: TRBV6-5
size: .
J: TRBJ2-5
CDR3: CATQNGLVGETQYF
DNA: TGTGCCACCCAGAACGGACTAGTCGGAGAGACCCAGTACTTC

D: .
V: TRBV2
size: .
J: TRBJ2-7
CDR3: CASSEDRGPYYEQYF
DNA: TGTGCCAGCAGTGAAGATCGCGGTCCCTACTACGAGCAGTACTTC

D: .
V: TRBV5-6
size: .
J: TRBJ2-1
CDR3: CASSTTPYSYNEQFF
DNA: TGTGCCAGCAGCACGACACCATACTCCTACAATGAGCAGTTCTTC

D: .
V: TRBV24-1
size: .
J: TRBJ2-2
CDR3: CATSDLTNTGELFF
DNA: TGTGCCACCAGTGATTTGACAAACACCGGGGAGCTGTTTTTT

D: .
V: TRBV28
size: .
J: TRBJ1-6
CDR3: CASRGGGSGNSPLHF
DNA: TGTGCCAGCAGGGGCGGGGGCAGCGGAAATTCACCCCTCCACTTT

D: .
V: TRBV6-5
size: .
J: TRBJ2-2
CDR3: CASRLRPVGTGELFF
DNA: TGTGCCAGCAGACTACGCCCGGTGGGCACCGGGGAGCTGTTTTTT

D: TRBD2
V: TRBV27
size: .
J: TRBJ2-1
CDR3: CARSCGGYNEQFF
DNA: TGTGCCAGGTCTTGCGGGGGATACAATGAGCAGTTCTTC

D: TRBD1
V: TRBV5-4
size: .
J: TRBJ1-1
CDR3: CASSERGQGLPEAFF
DNA: TGTGCCAGCAGCGAGAGGGGACAGGGGCTCCCTGAAGCTTTCTTT

D: TRBD2
V: TRBV5-1
size: .
J: TRBJ2-1
CDR3: CASSLTSGSYNEQFF
DNA: TGCGCCAGCAGCTTGACTAGCGGTTCTTACAATGAGCAGTTCTTC

D: .
V: TRBV27
size: .
J: TRBJ1-2
CDR3: CASSLRGERNYGYTF
DNA: TGTGCCAGCAGTTTACGGGGGGAAAGAAACTATGGCTACACCTTC

D: .
V: TRBV25-1
size: .
J: TRBJ1-3
CDR3: CASSEFLGGNTIYF
DNA: TGTGCCAGCAGTGAATTTCTAGGTGGAAACACCATATATTTT

D: TRBD1
V: TRBV15
size: .
J: TRBJ1-2
CDR3: CATSGQVDYGYTF
DNA: TGTGCCACCAGCGGACAGGTGGACTATGGCTACACCTTC

D: TRBD2
V: TRBV7-3
size: few
J: TRBJ2-1
CDR3: CASSLIPSGGRSYNEQFF
DNA: TGTGCCAGCAGCTTAATTCCCAGCGGGGGACGGTCCTACAATGAGCAGTTCTTC

D: .
V: TRBV10-3
size: .
J: TRBJ1-3
CDR3: CAHRGDSGNTIYF
DNA: TGTGCCCATAGGGGCGACTCTGGAAACACCATATATTTT

D: TRBD1
V: TRBV27
size: .
J: TRBJ1-5
CDR3: CASRREGAWWNQPQHF
DNA: TGTGCCAGCAGAAGAGAGGGGGCTTGGTGGAATCAGCCCCAGCATTTT

D: .
V: TRBV15
size: .
J: TRBJ1-1
CDR3: CATSRVPPRTEAFF
DNA: TGTGCCACCAGCAGAGTCCCCCCCAGGACTGAAGCTTTCTTT

D: TRBD1
V: TRBV15
size: .
J: TRBJ2-7
CDR3: CATSRDRDRSREQYF
DNA: TGTGCCACCAGCAGAGACCGGGACAGGTCCCGCGAGCAGTACTTC

D: .
V: TRBV27
size: .
J: TRBJ1-1
CDR3: CASSRIEMNTEAFF
DNA: TGTGCCAGCAGCCGAATAGAAATGAACACTGAAGCTTTCTTT

D: .
V: TRBV6-1
size: .
J: TRBJ2-7
CDR3: CASSELSGITYEQYF
DNA: TGTGCCAGCAGTGAACTATCGGGGATTACCTACGAGCAGTACTTC

D: .
V: TRBV5-1
size: .
J: TRBJ1-3
CDR3: CASSPGEYSGNTIYF
DNA: TGCGCCAGCAGCCCCGGGGAATACTCTGGAAACACCATATATTTT

D: .
V: TRBV9
size: .
J: TRBJ2-1
CDR3: CASSVGVHEQFF
DNA: TGTGCCAGCAGCGTGGGAGTCCATGAGCAGTTCTTC